These 10 T cell receptor beta chains were all obtained from the same sample, sequenced in a study of a mutant IDH1 vaccine in newly diagnosed glioma. The method was immunoSEQ multiplex PCR; TCRdb's version includes in-frame clones alone and lacks a portion of them. The profile covers approximately 100,000 clones, with 89% appearing a single time and 0.7% to 0.95% taken by the ten largest. Their antigens remain unidentified. Time point in this sample: week 47, end of study. One vaccine dose held 300 ug of mutant IDH1 20-mer peptide and came with topical imiquimod. Sequences were derived from PBMCs, sampled from a glioma patient whose treatment included an IDH1 peptide vaccine. These receptor sequences come from a woman aged 50 to 60 with glioma.

J is TRBJ2-2 and V is TRBV7-3; 7 bases fit TRBD1. The CDR3 extends over 15 amino acids. Germline V gene sequence: CDR1 SGHTA, CDR2 FQGTGA. The V gene end was trimmed by 4 bases and the J gene end by 6 bases; junction bases not matched to a gene: 8. The CDR3 region is CASSSQTGAAGELFF. CDR3 DNA: TGTGCCAGCAGCTCTCAAACAGGGGCGGCCGGGGAGCTGTTTTTT.

This clone was picked up a small number of times. The chain recombines TRBV5-1 with TRBJ2-5; D call uncertain. Germline lookup yields CDR1 SGHRS and CDR2 YFSETQ. Between the trimmed V and J ends, which lost 0 bases and 5 bases, there was a span of 8 bases. This CDR3 contains 13 residues. CDR3 region: CASSLAVEETQYF. CDR3 DNA: TGCGCCAGCAGCTTGGCAGTAGAGGAGACCCAGTACTTC.

The V call is TRBV28, the J call TRBJ1-2; D is unclear. This CDR3 comprises 12 residues. Looked up from germline, CDR1 is MDHEN and CDR2 is SYDVKM. V dropped 7 bases and J dropped 3 bases, with 9 bases sitting between them. The CDR3 region has the DNA TGTGCCAGCATGATAGCCCACTATGGCTACACCTTC. Translated, it gives CASMIAHYGYTF.

This clone was seen only a few times. The chain recombines TRBV5-6 with TRBJ2-5; tentatively, D is TRBD1 or TRBD2 (5 bases each). The CDR3 consists of 13 residues. Germline assignment: CDR1 SGHDT and CDR2 YYEEEE. Trimming removed 3 bases at V and 9 bases at J, with 15 bases between. CDR3 in DNA: TGTGCCAGCAGCTCACGGGGCTGGGGGTCCCAGTACTTC. Residues: CASSSRGWGSQYF. The full variable domain, rest sourced from reference TRBV5-6 and TRBJ2-5, is DAGVTQSPTHLIKTRGQQVTLRCSPKSGHDTVSWYQQALGQGPQFIFQYYEEEERQRGNFPDRFSGHQFPNYSSELNVNALLLGDSALYLCASSSRGWGSQYFGPGTRLLVL.

This clone has more than one count but fewer than ten. The rearrangement uses TRBV6-1 and TRBJ2-2, with D uncertain. CDR3 size: 11 residues. Deletions cut 6 bases from V and 8 bases from J, with 7 bases between. Germline V CDR1 and CDR2: MNHNS, SASEGT. The DNA for the CDR3 is TGTGCCAGCAGAGGAGCGGGGGAGCTGTTTTTT. Its translation: CASRGAGELFF.

This clone was counted a few times. The chain has TRBV4-1 and TRBJ1-1, with TRBD1 matching over 12 bases. CDR3 length: 15 amino acids. Unmatched junction bases numbered 6, after V lost 3 bases and J lost 7 bases. CDR1 MGHRA and CDR2 YSYEKL come from the germline V gene. The CDR3 here is CASSHGTGGEGEAFF. The DNA for the CDR3 is TGCGCCAGCAGCCATGGGACAGGGGGCGAAGGTGAAGCTTTCTTT.

This clone was seen only a few times. The rearrangement joins TRBV5-1 to TRBJ1-1; TRBD1 is a possible D gene (6 bases). This CDR3 has 15 residues. Germline CDR1 SGHRS, CDR2 YFSETQ. V lost 2 bases and J lost 0, with 11 bases in between. CDR3 loop: CASSFSRGVNTEAFF. The CDR3 nucleotides are TGCGCCAGCAGCTTCTCCAGGGGAGTGAACACTGAAGCTTTCTTT.

V gene TRBV27 combines with J gene TRBJ2-3; D unclear. Germline V CDR1 and CDR2: MNHEY, SMNVEV (reference sequence). The V end lost 4 bases, the J end lost 4 bases, and 15 bases lay between the germline ends. This CDR3 comprises 15 residues. The DNA for the CDR3 is TGTGCCAGCAGTTCCCCCCCGTCTGGCGCAGATACGCAGTATTTT. This encodes CASSSPPSGADTQYF.

V is TRBV7-9 and J is TRBJ2-5; 7 bases are shared with TRBD2. CDR1 is SEHNR and CDR2 is FQNEAQ in the germline V gene (reference sequence). The length of the CDR3 is 16 residues. The V and J ends lost 5 bases and 5 bases, in that order; junction bases with no gene match: 14. The CDR3 nucleotides read TGTGCCAGCAGCCCCAGTTTCGGGGGAGGGGTTGAGACCCAGTACTTC. This encodes CASSPSFGGGVETQYF.

This chain uses TRBV19 with TRBJ1-1; TRBD1 matches 9 bases. The germline V gene has CDR1 LNHDA and CDR2 SQIVND (reference sequence). The V gene end was trimmed by 4 bases and the J gene end by 1 base; junction bases not matched to a gene: 4. The CDR3 loop spans 15 amino acids. The CDR3, as DNA: TGTGCCAGTAGTAACAGGGGGCTGGGGAACACTGAAGCTTTCTTT. Encoded protein: CASSNRGLGNTEAFF. Together with reference TRBV19 and TRBJ1-1, the CDR3 gives the full variable domain: DGGITQSPKYLFRKEGQNVTLSCEQNLNHDAMYWYRQDPGQGLRLIYYSQIVNDFQKGDIAEGYSVSREKKESFPLTVTSAQKNPTAFYLCASSNRGLGNTEAFFGQGTRLTVV.